Each of the 22 T cell receptor beta chains below was sequenced from the same sample in a study of Ad26.COV2.S vaccination and SARS-CoV-2 variants. As to treatment: 19 received Ad26.COV2.S at low or high dose, single or two shots; several received placebo; per-sample allocation not given. All samples were drawn on day 63, counting from the first vaccine or placebo injection. Sequencing used immunoSEQ multiplex PCR; TCRdb keeps in-frame clones, though not all of them. The table records 430,000 or so clones, 89% of them present only once. The sample in question was peripheral blood, obtained in a trial of Ad26.COV2.S vaccine versus placebo. These receptors were collected from a person between 18 and 65 years old who received the Ad26.COV2.S COVID-19 vaccine or a placebo.

This chain connects TRBV30 to TRBJ1-2; D is unresolved. Germline V gives CDR1 GTSNPN, CDR2 SVGIG (reference sequence). CDR3 length equals 15 residues. V shed 2 bases and J shed 3 bases, with 16 bases lying between them. The DNA of the CDR3 is TGTGCCTGGAGTTTCCCCTTCCACAGCTACTATGGCTACACCTTC. This codes for CAWSFPFHSYYGYTF. Looking up the rest from reference TRBV30 and TRBJ1-2 gives the full variable domain: SQTIHQWPATLVQPVGSPLSLECTVEGTSNPNLYWYRQAAGRGLQLLFYSVGIGQISSEVPQNLSASRPQDRQFILSSKKLLLSDSGFYLCAWSFPFHSYYGYTFGSGTRLTVV.

This chain links TRBV29-1 with TRBJ2-1, with D possibly TRBD1 on 5 matching bases. In germline, CDR1 is SQVTM, CDR2 ANQGSEA. V was pared by 7 bases and J by 8 bases, with 21 bases between. This CDR3 contains 14 residues. The CDR3, as DNA: TGCAGCGGTCAATTAGGGCAGGGAACCTATGAGCAGTTCTTC. Its protein is CSGQLGQGTYEQFF.

The chain uses TRBV27 and TRBJ2-4; a weak D match, TRBD2 (7 bases). Trimming cost V 6 bases and J 1 base, with 16 bases left between them. There are 16 residues in the CDR3. Germline CDR1 reads MNHEY; CDR2 reads SMNVEV (reference sequence). CDR3 sequence: CASRLGGAGAKNIQYF. As DNA, the CDR3 is TGTGCCAGCAGACTGGGGGGGGCCGGGGCCAAAAACATTCAGTACTTC.

This chain links TRBV4-3 with TRBJ1-5; the D is unclear. The V end was cut by 0 bases, the J end by 8 bases, with 8 bases between. The V gene's germline CDR1 is LGHNA and CDR2 YSLEER. This CDR3 region has 13 residues. CDR3 sequence reads: CASSQEVDEPQHF. As DNA, the CDR3 is TGCGCCAGCAGCCAAGAGGTGGATGAGCCCCAGCATTTT.

This sequence joins TRBV28 and TRBJ1-4, with D tentatively TRBD1 (5 bases). The CDR3 has 14 amino acids. Trimming stripped 5 bases from V and 7 bases from J, with 14 bases between. CDR1 MDHEN and CDR2 SYDVKM come from the germline V gene. This CDR3 reads CASSTGGEVEKLFF. For the CDR3, the DNA is TGTGCCAGCAGTACGGGGGGAGAAGTTGAAAAACTGTTTTTT.

The J gene is TRBJ2-1, the V gene TRBV4-3, with 9 bases aligning to TRBD2. The germline gives CDR1 LGHNA, CDR2 YSLEER. V shed 3 bases, J shed 13 bases, and the junction held 16 bases outside the gene matches. There are 16 residues in the CDR3. The CDR3 nucleotides are TGCGCCAGCAGCCACCTCCCCAGCTCTAGCGGGGAGAAACAGTTCTTC. The encoded protein is CASSHLPSSSGEKQFF.

The genes are TRBV5-6 and TRBJ2-3; D perhaps matches TRBD2 (6 bases). In germline, CDR1 is SGHDT, CDR2 YYEEEE. The CDR3 consists of 14 residues. V lost 6 bases and J 1 base, leaving 12 bases between the germline ends. CDR3 in amino acids: CASILTGGTDTQYF. For the CDR3, the DNA is TGTGCCAGCATCCTGACGGGGGGCACAGATACGCAGTATTTT.

The genes are TRBV28 and TRBJ2-7; D is unresolved. The length of the CDR3 is 12 residues. Germline values: CDR1 MDHEN, CDR2 SYDVKM. Deletions cut 3 bases from V and 4 bases from J, with 7 bases between. Here the CDR3 reads CASSLLRYEQYF. CDR3 nucleotide sequence: TGTGCCAGCAGTTTGCTTAGGTACGAGCAGTACTTC. Full variable domain (missing parts from reference TRBV28 and TRBJ2-7): DVKVTQSSRYLVKRTGEKVFLECVQDMDHENMFWYRQDPGLGLRLIYFSYDVKMKEKGDIPEGYSVSREKKERFSLILESASTNQTSMYLCASSLLRYEQYFGPGTRLTVT.

The CDR3 region is CASSPIPGSQTKNTGELFF. In DNA form, the CDR3 reads TGTGCCAGCAGCCCAATCCCGGGATCCCAAACCAAGAACACCGGGGAGCTGTTTTTT. The V and J genes are TRBV9 and TRBJ2-2; perhaps TRBD2 as D (5 bases). Per germline, CDR1 SGDLS and CDR2 YYNGEE. The CDR3 runs to 19 residues. Trimming took off 4 bases at V and 1 base at J, with 23 bases between the two ends.

The chain combines TRBV5-1 with TRBJ2-7; 8 bases are a match to TRBD1. CDR1 is SGHRS, CDR2 YFSETQ, per germline. The CDR3 length is 14 residues. The ends lost 4 bases at V and 0 bases at J; junction bases unmatched: 3. CDR3 sequence reads: CASSTGQASYEQYF. CDR3 bases: TGCGCCAGCAGCACGGGACAGGCCTCCTACGAGCAGTACTTC.

This clone was seen a handful of times. J is TRBJ1-6 and V is TRBV30; D is unclear. V lost 2 bases, J lost 7 bases, and 6 bases lay in between. CDR1 GTSNPN and CDR2 SVGIG come from the germline V gene (reference sequence). This CDR3 is built from 12 residues. The CDR3 coding sequence is TGTGCCTGGAGTACAGTAAATTCACCCCTCCACTTT. It yields the protein CAWSTVNSPLHF.

The chain employs TRBV6-4 and TRBJ1-2; 7 positions agree with TRBD1. Germline assignment: CDR1 MRHNA and CDR2 SNTAGT. The V and J ends lost 2 bases and 5 bases, in that order; junction bases with no gene match: 5. This CDR3 region has 14 residues. The CDR3 region is CASSDEGQPYGYTF. The CDR3 DNA reads TGTGCCAGCAGTGACGAGGGACAGCCTTATGGCTACACCTTC.

This chain uses TRBV18 with TRBJ1-2; 7 bases line up with TRBD1. V trimming: 4 bases; J trimming: 3 bases; junction bases outside the gene matches: 5. The CDR3 has 14 residues. Germline CDR1 KGHSH, CDR2 LQKENI. CDR3: CASSQGAGDYGYTF. CDR3 coding DNA: TGTGCCAGCTCACAGGGGGCTGGAGACTATGGCTACACCTTC.

Comment on this clone: At one end, the junction sequence differs from germline, possibly due to a read error. V usage is TRBV7-3 and J usage is TRBJ2-3; 8 bases agree with TRBD2. The germline gives CDR1 SGHTA, CDR2 FQGTGA. The CDR3 length is 17 residues. The CDR3 DNA reads TGTGCCAGCAGCTTTGATGGACACGCGGGGGGCACGGATACGCAGTATTTT. Its protein is CASSFDGHAGGTDTQYF.

The chain links TRBV5-6 to TRBJ1-4, with 7 bases matching TRBD1. Trimming took 2 bases from V and 4 from J; bases not matched to a gene: 2. Per the germline V gene, CDR1 is SGHDT and CDR2 is YYEEEE. The CDR3 is made up of 14 amino acids. The chain's CDR3 is CASSLQGNNEKLFF. The CDR3 coding sequence is TGTGCCAGCAGCTTACAGGGGAATAATGAAAAACTGTTTTTT.

This chain uses TRBV4-3 with TRBJ2-6; 10 bases map to TRBD1. Germline CDR1 LGHNA, CDR2 YSLEER. There are 20 residues in the CDR3. V gave up 0 bases and J gave up 4 bases; unmatched junction bases: 12. The CDR3 nucleotides read TGCGCCAGCAGCCAAGATCGGGACAGGGGAGGGACTATGGGGGCCAACGTCCTGACTTTC. Translating it yields CASSQDRDRGGTMGANVLTF.

The chain employs TRBV5-1 and TRBJ2-1, with 7 bases identical to TRBD1. V gave up 4 bases and J gave up 8 bases; unmatched junction bases: 12. Germline-derived CDR1 and CDR2 are SGHRS and YFSETQ. The CDR3 loop spans 15 amino acids. CDR3 in DNA: TGCGCCAGCAGCCCTGACAGGGAATTTGGATATGAGCAGTTCTTC. It encodes CASSPDREFGYEQFF.

The chain employs TRBV5-5 and TRBJ1-2; D is unresolved. Trimming cost V 0 bases and J 8 bases, with 14 bases left between them. CDR1 SGHKS and CDR2 YYEKEE come from the germline V gene (reference sequence). The CDR3 length is 14 residues. The CDR3 is CASSLAEGPLGYTF. The CDR3, as DNA: TGTGCCAGCAGCTTGGCCGAGGGTCCTCTAGGCTACACCTTC.

The chain carries TRBV5-6 and TRBJ2-5; the match to TRBD2 covers 14 bases. With V trimmed by 4 bases and J by 7 bases, 6 bases remained unmatched. CDR1 is SGHDT, CDR2 YYEEEE, per germline. The CDR3 is 15 residues long. The CDR3 loop is CASSKGLAGVWTQYF. The CDR3 DNA sequence: TGTGCCAGCAGCAAGGGACTAGCGGGGGTGTGGACCCAGTACTTC. The complete variable domain, with remaining parts taken from reference TRBV5-6 and TRBJ2-5, reads DAGVTQSPTHLIKTRGQQVTLRCSPKSGHDTVSWYQQALGQGPQFIFQYYEEEERQRGNFPDRFSGHQFPNYSSELNVNALLLGDSALYLCASSKGLAGVWTQYFGPGTRLLVL.

This chain links TRBV19 with TRBJ1-1; D might be TRBD1 (5 bases). CDR1 and CDR2 (germline): LNHDA, SQIVND (reference sequence). The V end lost 6 bases, the J end lost 12 bases, and 11 bases lay between the germline ends. CDR3 length: 10 amino acids. CDR3 nucleotide sequence: TGTGCCAGTAGCGCGGGGGGGACTTTCTTT. It encodes CASSAGGTFF.

This clone was recorded many times. The chain recombines TRBV7-3 with TRBJ2-1, with 14 bases lining up with TRBD2. V lost 6 bases, J lost 8 bases, and 9 bases stayed unmatched. Germline V gene sequence: CDR1 SGHTA, CDR2 FQGTGA. The CDR3 has 16 amino acids. In DNA, the CDR3 is TGTGCCAGCAGGCCGGGACTAGCGGGAGACTTCGATGAGCAGTTCTTC. This translates into CASRPGLAGDFDEQFF. The full variable domain, completed using reference TRBV7-3 and TRBJ2-1, is GAGVSQTPSNKVTEKGKYVELRCDPISGHTALYWYRQSLGQGPEFLIYFQGTGAADDSGLPNDRFFAVRPEGSVSTLKIQRTERGDSAVYLCASRPGLAGDFDEQFFGPGTRLTVL.

DNA for the CDR3: TGTGCCAGCAACAGAGGGGGGAGAGAGACCCAGTACTTC. Protein product: CASNRGGRETQYF. The J gene is TRBJ2-5, the V gene TRBV7-2; D possibly matches TRBD1 or TRBD2 (6 bases each). The V end was cut by 7 bases, the J end by 4 bases, with 13 bases between. CDR3 size: 13 residues. Germline V lookup: CDR1 SGHTA, CDR2 FQGNSA. Full variable domain (rest looked up from reference TRBV7-2 and TRBJ2-5): GAGVSQSPSNKVTEKGKDVELRCDPISGHTALYWYRQSLGQGLEFLIYFQGNSAPDKSGLPSDRFSAERTGGSVSTLTIQRTQQEDSAVYLCASNRGGRETQYFGPGTRLLVL.